This TCR beta chain was recovered during a study of blood T cells in healthy people across ages. About this clonotype: What it binds is not known.

Study results and limitations: Diversity of TCR beta per million T cells declined in a roughly linear way with age.

The CDR3 totals 15 residues. CDR1 and CDR2 (germline): SQVTM, ANQGSEA. After removal of 5 bases from V and 6 bases from J, the junction contained 9 bases not matched to a gene. Then a second PCR, running roughly 7 to 11 cycles, was carried out with a sample-barcoded 5' primer and a J-beta primer mix. MiXCR was run by TCRdb on the 5' RACE reads, yielding one entry per CDR3 protein. The profile covers approximately 1.5 million distinct CDR3 sequences, with roughly 32% appearing a single time and about 11% taken by the ten largest. This clonotype was sampled from a woman in her 30s in good health. The rearrangement uses TRBV29-1 and TRBJ1-6; TRBD1 matches at 8 bases. What was sequenced was blood. CDR3 sequence: CSVRVGTGGNSPLHF. The CDR3 coding sequence is TGCAGCGTTAGGGTCGGAACAGGGGGTAATTCACCCCTCCACTTT.